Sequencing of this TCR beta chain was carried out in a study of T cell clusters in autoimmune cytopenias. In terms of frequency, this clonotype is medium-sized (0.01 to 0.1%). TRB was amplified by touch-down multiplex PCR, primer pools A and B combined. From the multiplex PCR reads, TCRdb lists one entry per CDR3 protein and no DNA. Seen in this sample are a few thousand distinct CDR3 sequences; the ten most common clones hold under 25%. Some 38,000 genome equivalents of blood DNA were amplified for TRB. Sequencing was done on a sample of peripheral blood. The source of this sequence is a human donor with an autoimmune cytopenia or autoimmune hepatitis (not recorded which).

This chain's CDR3 is CASSYLGQGTGELFF. The chain employs TRBV6-2 or TRBV6-3 and TRBJ2-2; the D gene TCRdb calls, TRBD1, cannot be checked with no DNA. This CDR3 is 15 amino acids long. Germline V CDR1 and CDR2: MNHEY, SVGEGT.